The T cell receptor (beta chain) described here comes from a study of blood T cells in healthy people across ages. Study-wide results and caveats: Diversity was higher, and naive CD4+ cells more numerous, in long-lived donors than in aged donors.

Through a sample-barcoded 5' primer and a J-beta primer mix, a second PCR was run for roughly 6 to 12 cycles. Per sample, CDR3-containing paired-end reads numbered at least 2.5 million. TCRdb analysed the 5' RACE reads with MiXCR anew, one entry per CDR3 protein. The table lists roughly 900,000 distinct CDR3 sequences, approximately 49% of them singletons. The germline gives CDR1 MNHEY, CDR2 SMNVEV (reference sequence). V was cut by 5 bases and J by 1 base, with 8 bases left in between. The CDR3 loop spans 13 amino acids. This clonotype was detected ten times or more. Its cognate antigen is unknown. The sequence was collected from a man under 40 in good health. Source material: blood. The gene calls are TRBV27 and TRBJ1-1; D is undetermined. In DNA form, the CDR3 reads TGTGCCAGCAGTCTGGCGGAGAACACTGAAGCTTTCTTT. Translation gives CASSLAENTEAFF.